This T cell receptor beta chain stems from a study of blood T cell repertoires in COVID-19 (dated by TCRdb to about 2020). Regarding the research as a whole: Samples covering the acute and convalescent phases of COVID-19 were provided by collaborators in the United States, Italy and Spain. The material from the prospective study consisted of cDNA or gDNA derived from T cells, B-cell-depleted T cells, or PBMCs. Where available, HLA class I and class II types were taken from metadata supplied by the sample provider and were not determined by assay-based typing. The dataset comprised deeply sampled blood TCRbeta repertoires from subjects exposed to, actively infected with, or recovered from COVID-19. The samples were drawn from the first 160 participants of the ongoing ImmuneRACE study and from some 1,300 subjects provided by 6 global collaborators. The repertoires were released in a freely available public database meant as a resource for research on the immune response to SARS-CoV-2. Sample metadata almost always included a de-identified subject ID, COVID-19 status, age in years and sex.

TCRbeta CDR3 regions were amplified from genomic DNA by means of the immunoSEQ Assay, a bias-controlled multiplex PCR. In the paper's pipeline: The number of nucleated cells in each sample was estimated by amplification of reference gene primers within the assay. Sequence reads were collapsed and filtered to measure the absolute abundance of every unique TCRbeta CDR3 rearrangement. Productive Simpson clonality was computed per sample as the square root of Simpson's diversity index over productive rearrangements. TCRdb re-hosts the immuneACCESS table, in-frame sequences only. Its copies lack some clones; in the studies checked, an unresolved V gene accounts for under half of them, and the cause for the rest is not known. The V and J calls and clone size come from that table; D and trimming were worked out from the DNA. This sample gives 150,000 to 170,000 clones in total; less than 95% of them show up just once. 0.45% to 0.65% of the sample comes from the top ten.

Note on this clone: Its binding antigen is unknown. The input lacks base qualities; no much larger clone sits a single base away.

Trimming leaves V shorter by 4 bases and J shorter by 6 bases, with the junction holding 12 bases beyond the gene matches. From the cysteine through the phenylalanine, the CDR3 covers 16 amino acids. The sequence is cut down to CDR3 DNA, 48 bases in frame from base 1. For CDR1 and CDR2, the germline V gene lists SGDLS and YYNGEE. The collaborating institutions used their own protocols to collect whole blood in K2EDTA tubes. For TCRbeta analysis, collaborators shipped samples in one of three forms: frozen whole blood, isolated PBMCs, or DNA extracted from either of those sample types. Results and caveats for the whole study, not just this receptor: Clinical and demographic metadata were provided uncurated, with the amount varying by source and participant.

Recombination linked TRBV9 to TRBJ2-3; 9 middle bases align to TRBD2. Specimen: peripheral blood. The source is a man aged 50 or older with acute or convalescent COVID-19. The sequenced DNA: TGTGCCAGCAGCATGACGACTAGCGGATTCGGGGATACGCAGTATTTT. Its protein product is CASSMTTSGFGDTQYF.